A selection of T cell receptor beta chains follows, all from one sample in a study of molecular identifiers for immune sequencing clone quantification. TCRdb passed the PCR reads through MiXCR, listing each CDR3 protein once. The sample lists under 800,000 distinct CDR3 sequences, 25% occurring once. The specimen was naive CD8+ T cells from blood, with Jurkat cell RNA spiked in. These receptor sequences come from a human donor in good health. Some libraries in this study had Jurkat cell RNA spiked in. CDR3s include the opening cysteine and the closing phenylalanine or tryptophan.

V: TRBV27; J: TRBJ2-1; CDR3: CASSSRTLNSYNEQFF
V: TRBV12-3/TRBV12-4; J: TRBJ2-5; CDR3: CASSPSQGFGETQYF
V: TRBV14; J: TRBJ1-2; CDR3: CASSQGRTHYGYTF
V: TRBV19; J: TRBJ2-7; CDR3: CATRGTGSYEQYF
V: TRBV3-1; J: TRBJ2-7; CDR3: CASSQVGRSYEQYF
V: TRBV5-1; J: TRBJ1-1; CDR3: CASSVSFGTEAFF
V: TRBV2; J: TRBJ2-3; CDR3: CASSGILAESTDTQYF
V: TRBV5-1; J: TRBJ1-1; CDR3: CASSTGTSMENTEAFF
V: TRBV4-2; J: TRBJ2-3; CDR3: CASSQASEGTDTQYF
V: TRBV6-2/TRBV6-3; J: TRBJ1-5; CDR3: CASSYTSGGDQPQHF
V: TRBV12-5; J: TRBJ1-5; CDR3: CASGYSLDQPQHF
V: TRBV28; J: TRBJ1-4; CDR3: CASSTTGVNEKLFF
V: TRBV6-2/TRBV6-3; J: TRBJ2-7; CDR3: CATLNRQAYEQYF
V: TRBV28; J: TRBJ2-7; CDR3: CASSLAGQVEQYF
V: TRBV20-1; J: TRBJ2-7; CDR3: CSARPDGAPPYEQYF
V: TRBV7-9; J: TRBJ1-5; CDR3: CASSPITGFGQPQHF
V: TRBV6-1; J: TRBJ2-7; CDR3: CASNEAWYEQYF
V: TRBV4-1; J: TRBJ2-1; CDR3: CASSQMTGGSFEQFF
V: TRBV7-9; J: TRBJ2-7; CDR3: CASSLVRTSGRPPYEQYF
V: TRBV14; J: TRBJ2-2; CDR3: CASSHLWTGGNLINPGELFF
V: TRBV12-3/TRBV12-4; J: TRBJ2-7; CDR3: CASSLSYYEQYF
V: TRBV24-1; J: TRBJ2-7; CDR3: CATSDTGTRREQYF
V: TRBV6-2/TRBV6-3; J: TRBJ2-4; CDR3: CASSQRTGENIQYF
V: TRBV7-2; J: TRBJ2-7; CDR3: CASSFRLAGGEQYF
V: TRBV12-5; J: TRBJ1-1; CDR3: CASGLSPLTGANTEASF